Reported below is one TCR beta chain. Profiled with immunoSEQ multiplex PCR; TCRdb holds only in-frame clones, not every one. The sample has approximately 56,000 clones, 75% to 90% seen once. This entry is derived from a study of blood T cell repertoires in COVID-19. Study-level information: Both acute and convalescent COVID-19 samples were obtained from the United States, Italy and Spain.

The Seattle patients joined while their infection was active and were tracked longitudinally afterward. From germline, CDR1 is SGDLS and CDR2 YYNGEE. CDR3 length: 15 residues. V trimming: 0 bases; J trimming: 7 bases; junction bases outside the gene matches: 5. The rearrangement uses TRBV9 and TRBJ2-2; 8 bases agree with TRBD2. This receptor was obtained from a woman aged 55-69 years with COVID-19, enrolled during active disease. Source material: peripheral blood. The CDR3 protein is CASSVGSGASGELFF. The CDR3 nucleotides read TGTGCCAGCAGCGTAGGTAGCGGGGCGAGCGGGGAGCTGTTTTTT. The full variable domain, completed using reference TRBV9 and TRBJ2-2, is DSGVTQTPKHLITATGQRVTLRCSPRSGDLSVYWYQQSLDQGLQFLIQYYNGEERAKGNILERFSAQQFPDLHSELNLSSLELGDSALYFCASSVGSGASGELFFGEGSRLTVL.